The TCR beta chain described here comes from a study of T cells in Graves' hyperthyroidism and ophthalmopathy. Diagnoses used clinical symptoms, serum thyroxine and TRAb, thyroid ultrasound and orbital computed tomography. The PBMCs studied were ones that came from 10 ml fresh peripheral blood. RNA transcripts provided the source from which TCR beta CDR3 regions were amplified. HTBI primers were employed in a first-round RT-PCR of the TCR CDR3. TCRdb reprocessed the multiplex PCR reads with MiXCR, giving one entry per CDR3 protein. The sample lists more than 550,000 distinct CDR3 sequences; roughly 17% were seen once. This clonotype has more than one count but fewer than ten. Trimming cost V 4 bases and J 5 bases; bases outside gene matches: 6. This CDR3 has 15 amino acids. CDR1 MDHEN and CDR2 SYDVKM come from the germline V gene.

The sample taken for sequencing was blood. V and J are TRBV28 and TRBJ2-2, with TRBD1 matching 8 bases. This receptor was taken from a man aged 45-60 years with Graves' hyperthyroidism. The CDR3 reads CASSWQGARTGELFF. The DNA for the CDR3 is TGTGCCAGCAGTTGGCAGGGGGCAAGGACCGGGGAGCTGTTTTTT. The whole variable domain, filled in from reference TRBV28 and TRBJ2-2, reads DVKVTQSSRYLVKRTGEKVFLECVQDMDHENMFWYRQDPGLGLRLIYFSYDVKMKEKGDIPEGYSVSREKKERFSLILESASTNQTSMYLCASSWQGARTGELFFGEGSRLTVL.